These 17 T cell receptor beta chains were all obtained from the same sample, sequenced in a study of blood T cell repertoires in COVID-19 (dated by TCRdb to 2018 to 2021). The library relied on the immunoSEQ multiplex PCR assay. TCRdb provides this immuneACCESS table in a form limited to in-frame rearrangements. Some clones are lacking; in checked studies, under half of them reflect an unresolved V gene, and why the rest are absent is not known. This sample comprises approximately 350,000 clones, over 75% of them detected only once. Less than 1.2% of the sample lies in the top ten. Sequencing was done on a sample of PBMCs or T cells enriched from blood (not recorded which). Source of these receptors: a man aged 18 to 35 who had recovered from COVID-19.

The chain recombines TRBV14 with TRBJ1-4; 7 bases are shared with TRBD1. Germline V lookup: CDR1 SGHDN, CDR2 FVKESK. The CDR3 covers 19 residues. V gave up 6 bases and J gave up 0 bases; unmatched junction bases: 16. CDR3 nucleotide sequence: TGTGCCAGCAGATTTAAACAGGGGCGACCGGATGCAACTAATGAAAAACTGTTTTTT. It translates to CASRFKQGRPDATNEKLFF.

The rearrangement joins TRBV2 to TRBJ2-5, with TRBD2 matching over 8 bases. The V gene's germline CDR1 is SNHLY and CDR2 FYNNEI. V gave up 5 bases and J gave up 3 bases; unmatched junction bases: 5. This CDR3 has 14 residues. CDR3 loop: CASSWTSIKETQYF. The CDR3 coding sequence is TGTGCCAGCAGTTGGACTAGCATAAAAGAGACCCAGTACTTC.

This clone has more than one count but fewer than ten. This rearrangement joins TRBV3-1 (or the pseudogene TRBV3-2) to TRBJ2-1; D perhaps matches TRBD2 (6 bases). The V and J ends lost 6 bases and 7 bases respectively, with 7 bases between them. There are 11 residues in the CDR3. Germline loops: CDR1 LGHDT, CDR2 YNNKEL (reference sequence). CDR3 loop: CASRGRNEQFF. The CDR3 coding sequence is TGTGCCAGCAGGGGGAGGAATGAGCAGTTCTTC.

CDR3 nucleotide sequence: TGTGCCAGCGGAACAGGGGGCGGATTTGGTACGCAGTATTTT. This gives the protein CASGTGGGFGTQYF. The gene calls are TRBV7-3 and TRBJ2-3, with 9 nucleotides matching TRBD1. V trimming: 8 bases; J trimming: 8 bases; junction bases outside the gene matches: 11. The CDR3 consists of 14 residues. The germline gives CDR1 SGHTA, CDR2 FQGTGA.

The chain employs TRBV4-2 and TRBJ2-7; D is possibly TRBD1 (5 bases). The CDR3 totals 14 residues. The germline V gene encodes CDR1 LGHNA and CDR2 YNFKEQ. Trimming shortened V by 5 bases and J by 0 bases, and 11 bases separated the two germline ends. The CDR3 sequence: CASSFQTASYEQYF. CDR3 sequence (DNA): TGTGCCAGCAGCTTTCAGACAGCCTCCTACGAGCAGTACTTC.

This clone was seen only once. The J gene is TRBJ2-2, the V gene TRBV27; TRBD1 might be the D (5 bases). Germline-derived CDR1 and CDR2 are MNHEY and SMNVEV (reference sequence). Trimming pared 5 bases from V and 1 base from J, leaving 11 bases between. This CDR3 contains 15 residues. The CDR3 region is CASSRQPLNTGELFF. The DNA for the CDR3 is TGTGCCAGCAGTCGACAGCCCCTGAACACCGGGGAGCTGTTTTTT.

The rearrangement joins TRBV28 to TRBJ2-7; TRBD2 agrees at 12 bases. V lost 5 bases, J lost 5 bases, and 10 bases stayed unmatched. Germline CDR1 reads MDHEN; CDR2 reads SYDVKM. This CDR3 spans 16 amino acids. The CDR3 protein is CASSQPQGLAGNEQYF. The CDR3, as DNA: TGTGCCAGCAGTCAACCCCAGGGACTAGCGGGTAACGAGCAGTACTTC.

CDR3 bases: TGTGCCTGGAGCTCGGGACAGGGGGCATGGAGCAATCAGCCCCAGCATTTT. Translation: CAWSSGQGAWSNQPQHF. This chain uses TRBV30 with TRBJ1-5; TRBD1 matches 12 bases. The CDR3 spans 17 residues. The junction had 7 bases not matched to a gene; V was cut back by 3 bases and J by 1 base. CDR1 and CDR2 (germline): GTSNPN, SVGIG (reference sequence).

This clone was seen a few times. The chain joins TRBV29-1 to TRBJ1-1, with no clear D. Looked up from germline, CDR1 is SQVTM and CDR2 is ANQGSEA. This CDR3 comprises 12 residues. Trimming cost V 5 bases and J 5 bases, with 12 bases left between them. The CDR3 reads CSVRWSGTEAFF. CDR3 coding DNA: TGCAGCGTTCGCTGGAGCGGGACTGAAGCTTTCTTT.

This clone was seen just once. The V and J genes are TRBV7-2 and TRBJ1-1; weak D call: TRBD1 (6 bases). The CDR3 length is 15 residues. Trimming pared 3 bases from V and 0 bases from J, leaving 11 bases between. Germline assignment: CDR1 SGHTA and CDR2 FQGNSA. The chain's CDR3 is CASSFTGFMNTEAFF. In DNA form, the CDR3 reads TGTGCCAGCAGCTTTACAGGGTTTATGAACACTGAAGCTTTCTTT.

The chain recombines TRBV5-1 with TRBJ1-2; D not resolved. Germline V gene data show CDR1 as SGHRS and CDR2 as YFSETQ. This CDR3 has 14 residues. Trimming removed 7 bases at V and 8 bases at J, with 21 bases between. The CDR3 bases are TGCGCCAGCTCGTGGGCAAACCCCTCCTGGGGCTACACCTTC. Protein sequence: CASSWANPSWGYTF.

The DNA for the CDR3 is TGTGCCAGCAGCTTAGGAGGGGTCCCCACTGAAGCTTTCTTT. Its protein is CASSLGGVPTEAFF. V and J are TRBV5-4 and TRBJ1-1; D might be TRBD1 (5 bases). Germline V gene data show CDR1 as SGHNT and CDR2 as YYREEE (reference sequence). This CDR3 contains 14 residues. Trimming shortened V by 2 bases and J by 4 bases, and 12 bases separated the two germline ends.

The gene calls are TRBV6-6 and TRBJ1-5, with D unresolved. CDR3 length: 14 residues. The V end lost 11 bases, the J end lost 6 bases, and 20 bases lay between the germline ends. Germline CDR1 MNHNY, CDR2 SVGAGI (reference sequence). The CDR3 nucleotides are TGTGCCCCCCAATGGTGCGTGGACTTTCAGCCCCAGCATTTT. Its translation is CAPQWCVDFQPQHF.

The DNA of the CDR3 is TGTGCCAGCAGTTACTCCGGCGACAGGGCCGGCTACACCTTC. As protein: CASSYSGDRAGYTF. The chain has TRBV6-5 and TRBJ1-2, with 7 bases identical to TRBD1. Germline trimming cut 0 bases from V and 8 bases from J; bases unmatched to any gene: 6. The CDR3 loop spans 14 amino acids. Germline assignment: CDR1 MNHEY and CDR2 SVGAGI.

The chain joins TRBV4-2 to TRBJ1-2, with 8 bases lining up with TRBD1. The CDR3 has 14 residues. Germline V gene lookup returns CDR1 LGHNA and CDR2 YNFKEQ. V lost 0 bases to trimming and J lost 7 bases; unmatched junction nucleotides: 4. CDR3 in amino acids: CASSQETGDLGYTF. The CDR3 coding sequence is TGTGCCAGCAGCCAAGAGACAGGGGATCTTGGCTACACCTTC.

The V gene is TRBV27, the J gene TRBJ2-1; 9 nucleotides line up with TRBD2. The CDR3 totals 16 residues. CDR1 is MNHEY and CDR2 is SMNVEV in the germline V gene (reference sequence). J was trimmed by 6 bases and V by 7 bases; bases with no gene match: 13. CDR3 nucleotides: TGTGCCAGCAAAAGGAAGCGGGAGGCTCACCTCAATGAGCAGTTCTTC. Its translation: CASKRKREAHLNEQFF.

This chain uses TRBV24-1 with TRBJ2-1; TRBD2 agrees at 12 bases. Germline V gene sequence: CDR1 KGHDR, CDR2 SFDVKD. This CDR3 has 14 amino acids. The V and J ends lost 6 bases and 12 bases, in that order; junction bases with no gene match: 8. The CDR3, as DNA: TGTGCCACCAGTCTAACTAGCGGGGGGAAAGGGCAGTTCTTC. It yields the protein CATSLTSGGKGQFF.